This T cell receptor beta chain comes out of a study of cytomegalovirus exposure and HLA in healthy donors (dated by TCRdb to 2016 to 2017). Turning to the overall study: In an earlier analysis of several hundred of the donors, 250 to 350 Gb of sequence data and 100 million or so unique TCR beta sequences from 150 million to 200 million T cells were reported. Because of strong linkage in the cohort, roughly five DR-DQ haplotypes were treated as single units for association and clustering. Of the roughly 390 genotyped donors, about 80% fell in the genetic ancestry cluster associated with self-reported Caucasian donors. Alongside the repertoire data, information on donor age, sex, ethnicity and CMV serostatus was compiled. Using immunosequencing, the study profiled T cell repertoires from around 670 subjects and related those repertoires to cytomegalovirus serostatus. Across 300 to 400 genotyped donors of the cohort, an average of about 200,000 unique TCR beta nucleotide sequences per donor were sequenced, and 15% to 20% of those sequences were non-productive. To predict cytomegalovirus infection status, the study brought together high-throughput TCR immunosequencing, statistical association of individual TCRs with disease status, and machine learning. Typing coverage varied by locus: roughly 629-640 donors for A, B, C, DRB1 and DQB1; more than 500 for DQA1; over 600 for DPA1; under 490 for DPB1. In the later analysis, no new phenotypic data were used to find candidate immune exposures; instead, reliance was placed on TCR beta sequences and their occurrence across donors. A later genetic analysis used genome-wide SNP genotypes for about 60% of the 666 donors, treating that subset as a discovery cohort. The study aimed to test whether cataloging public T cell receptors could reveal signatures of past pathogen exposure. About 330 gigabases of sequencing data and about 92 million unique TCR sequences made up an early release that covered over 550 HLA-typed donors. A separate validation cohort of roughly 120 different subjects was used in addition to the roughly 700-subject first cohort. Both class I and class II loci were covered by HLA typing, at four-digit resolution. Every discovery cohort repertoire had been produced on one sequencing platform. To study patterns of TCR occurrence, a later analysis re-analyzed previously published TCR beta repertoires from 600 to 750 donors and added high-resolution HLA genotyping. In an earlier analysis of 500 to 650 of the donors, high-throughput TCR beta sequencing was used to judge whether each TCR beta V gene segment behaved as functional or pseudogenic.

Libraries were built with the immunoSEQ multiplex PCR assay. For the multiplex PCR, a mixture combining 60 forward primers for TCR Vbeta segments and 13 reverse primers for TCR Jbeta segments was used. Amplification of the CDR3 region of rearranged TCR beta genes was performed with a multiplex PCR assay on genomic DNA. Amplified TCR beta libraries were sequenced as 87-base-pair reads on the Illumina HiSeq System. Per the original workflow: A later analysis tallied 80 million to 95 million unique TCR beta chains across the roughly 610 repertoires, and about 12 million of those chains were shared by two or more donors. To remove PCR and sequencing errors, raw reads were error-corrected and collapsed into unique sequences using a nearest-neighbor algorithm that merged closely related sequences. CDR3 sequences were aligned to IMGT reference sequences to assign V, D and J gene segments. For a sequence to be retained, at least a six-nucleotide match to both a V gene segment and a J gene segment was required. Rearrangements were classified as productive when the CDR3 lacked stop codons and remained in frame with V and J, and all other rearrangements were classified as non-productive. CDR3 was defined according to IMGT convention as the region running from the second conserved V-encoded cysteine to the conserved J-encoded phenylalanine. Sequences without an unambiguous match to a single V gene segment were excluded from the earlier analysis of 500 to 700 of the donors. In an earlier analysis of 587 of the donors, a V segment was called functional when productive rearrangements were above 56.7%, and segregating when the standard deviation between donors exceeded 5%. To diagnose cytomegalovirus status from the catalog of TCR beta chain sequences, a statistical classification framework was built. V and J gene assignment, in a later analysis, came from comparing TCR nucleotide sequences with IMGT/GENE-DB human TR gene sequences. In a later analysis, CDR3 sequences and most-parsimonious VDJ recombination scenarios were assigned using the TCRdist pipeline. In a later analysis, each TCR beta chain was defined by its CDR3 amino acid sequence together with its V-gene family, and reads without a unique V-gene family were excluded. A later analysis removed 550 to 650 highly shared, low-generation-probability nucleotide sequences to deal with suspected cross-contamination and a sequencing artifact. A later analysis calculated a clonal expansion index for each public chain from normalized within-repertoire ranks of inferred template counts. In a later analysis, generation probabilities were computed with a VDJ recombination model fitted to out-of-frame rearrangements, and the resulting probabilities were checked against IGoR. In a later analysis, TCR-TCR, TCR-HLA and TCR-CMV co-occurrence was scored with hypergeometric tests, and a repertoire-size bias correction was applied to TCR pairs. To estimate false discovery rates, a later analysis permuted the HLA or CMV assignments 20 times. In a later analysis, co-occurring TCRs were grouped with DBSCAN, and TCRdist sequence similarity was added when clustering was performed within HLA-allele-positive subsets. Repertoires with fewer than 30,000 or more than 120,000 public chains were left out of co-occurrence clustering, as were several repertoires with anomalous nucleotide sharing. Held by TCRdb, this immuneACCESS table contains in-frame sequences only and omits some clones. Under half of the omission traces to an unresolved V gene where checked; the cause of the rest is unknown. V, J and clone size are taken as reported in that table, and D and trimming were inferred from the DNA itself. This sample gives about 120,000 clones in total; around 77% of them show up just once. The top ten constitute about 16% of the sample.

Here is what the overall study found, with its caveats: In both the original and validation cohorts, the classifier was reported to diagnose cytomegalovirus status with high specificity and sensitivity. Because counts were too low, 15 to 20 rarely observed V segments, including chromosome 9 orphons, were excluded from the earlier analysis of around 590 of the donors. An association between a missense DCLRE1C variant and V-gene and J-gene trimming of TCR beta chains was found in a later genetic analysis and replicated in an independent cohort. Some IMGT-functional V segments, including TRBV6-2 and TRBV6-3, could not be told apart with the 87-base-pair reads, so those segments were excluded. In a later analysis, the rate of TCR association differed among HLA loci, with DRB1 alleles having the most associated TCRs and HLA-C alleles having the fewest. This cohort had only TCR beta chains sequenced, and the lack of alpha or paired-chain data limited which features could be detected. Most TCR sequences were observed very rarely across donors, whereas some public TCRs were present in many individuals. Most CMV-associated TCR beta chains appeared to be HLA-restricted in a later analysis, and the HLA associations seemed to be driven largely by CMV exposure. A further reported finding was that TCR beta sequences accurately predicted the HLA-A and HLA-B alleles for most subjects in the first cohort. Sequencing depth was assumed to be roughly uniform across donors in the presence/absence analyses, though that assumption may not hold. In an earlier analysis of about 550 of the donors, most TCR beta V segments were observed in productive rearrangements about 87% or about 30% of the time, broadly matching IMGT annotations. A group of highly shared sequence variants was considered likely to be a technical artifact of the sequencing pipeline. Three of the identified cytomegalovirus-associated TCR beta chains were confirmed in vitro to be specific for cytomegalovirus antigens. Because HLA typing was unavailable for some donors at each locus, only the typed subset was used in association tests. Strong co-occurrence of HLA alleles, especially DR and DQ, made assigning TCR associations to individual alleles difficult. Compared with equally common non-associated chains, HLA-associated TCR beta chains in a later analysis were more clonally expanded and had lower generation probabilities. According to the authors, the approach could potentially be generalized to other disease states and immunological phenotypes. The only immune exposure information available for the cohort was CMV serostatus. Linkage disequilibrium might explain the correlated functional status among segregating V segments, but an unknown experimental factor could not be excluded. According to a later genetic analysis, donors in an Asian-associated ancestry cluster had fewer N-insertions in productive TCRs than the approximately 710-donor mean. In a later analysis, several top co-occurrence clusters were reported to appear linked to parvovirus B19, influenza, CMV and Epstein-Barr virus. Specific HLA alleles were associated with roughly 17,000 TCR beta sequences at a false discovery rate of 0.05 in a later analysis. A total of 150 to 200 TCR beta chains were listed by the study as associated with cytomegalovirus.

Judged by its sample share, this clone qualifies as medium-sized (0.01 to 0.1%). Its target antigen remains unknown. No base quality values were provided; no much bigger clone lies one nucleotide off. CDR1 and CDR2, looked up from the germline V gene, are MRHNA and SNTAGT. The CDR3 runs 14 residues from the cysteine to the phenylalanine. Only the CDR3 DNA stays, 42 bases, in frame from base 1. At the junction V is shortened by 4 bases and J by 6 bases, with 13 bases in between. The cohort comprised fewer than 700 healthy bone marrow donors. At the time of sampling, all cohort members were nominally healthy, though unrecorded immune exposures were likely present. The donor was CMV seropositive and belonged to the group of 250 to 300 seropositive cohort members. Every donor gave a peripheral blood sample, and the peripheral blood mononuclear cells from that sample were used for TCR beta sequencing. The Qiagen DNeasy Blood Extraction Kit was used to extract genomic DNA from the blood cell samples.

Recombination joined TRBV6-4 with TRBJ2-1; the D segment could be TRBD2, given 5 matching bases. The receptor's source is a man over 45 in good health and CMV-seropositive. The sample was PBMCs. The CDR3 protein is CASSAGEGPNEQFF. The DNA reads as follows: TGTGCCAGCAGTGCCGGGGAAGGCCCCAATGAGCAGTTCTTC.